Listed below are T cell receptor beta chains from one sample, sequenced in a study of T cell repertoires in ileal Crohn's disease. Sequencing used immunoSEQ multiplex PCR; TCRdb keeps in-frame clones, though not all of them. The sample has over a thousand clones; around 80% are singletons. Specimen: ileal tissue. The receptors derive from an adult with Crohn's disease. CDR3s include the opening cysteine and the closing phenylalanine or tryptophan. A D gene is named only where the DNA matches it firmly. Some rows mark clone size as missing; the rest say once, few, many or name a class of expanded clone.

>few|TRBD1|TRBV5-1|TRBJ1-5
TGCGCCAGCAGCTTGGTCCGCGACAGGGGGCGAGGACGCAATCAGCCCCAGCATTTT
CASSLVRDRGRGRNQPQHF
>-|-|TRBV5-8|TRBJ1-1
TGTGCCAGCAGCTTGGCAGGAAATTCGAACACTGAAGCTTTCTTT
CASSLAGNSNTEAFF
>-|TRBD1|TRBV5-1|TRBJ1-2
TGCGCCAGCAGCTTGACCGCGACAGGGGGTGGCTACACCTTC
CASSLTATGGGYTF
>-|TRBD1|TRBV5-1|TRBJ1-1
TGCGCCAGCAGCTTTCGGGGACAGGGCGGAACTGAAGCTTTCTTT
CASSFRGQGGTEAFF
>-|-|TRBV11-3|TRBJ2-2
TGTGCCAGCAGAGGGGGTACGGGGGAGCTGTTTTTT
CASRGGTGELFF
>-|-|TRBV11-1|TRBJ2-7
TGTGCCAGCAGCTTAGTGGACAGCTCGGGGACCTACGAGCAGTACTTC
CASSLVDSSGTYEQYF
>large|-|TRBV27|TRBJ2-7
TGTGCCAGCAGTTTATCAGGAAGCGACGAGCAGTACTTC
CASSLSGSDEQYF
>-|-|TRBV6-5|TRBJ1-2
TGTGCCAGCAGTTACCGGGCGAGGGTCGACTATGGCTACACCTTC
CASSYRARVDYGYTF
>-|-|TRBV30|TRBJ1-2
TGTGCCTGGAGTCTCCCCCCCTACCGGTTCACCTTC
CAWSLPPYRFTF
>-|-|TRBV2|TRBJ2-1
TGTGCCAGCAGTCCAGGACTAAACAATGAGCAGTTCTTC
CASSPGLNNEQFF
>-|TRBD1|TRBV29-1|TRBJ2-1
TGCAGCGTTGTGGACAGGGGGCACGGTGAGCAGTTCTTC
CSVVDRGHGEQFF
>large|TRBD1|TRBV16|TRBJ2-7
TGTGCCAGCAGCCAAGGAGCCCGGGACAGGGAATTC
CASSQGARDREF
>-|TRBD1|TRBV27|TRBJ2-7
TGTGCCAGCAGTTTCGGACAGGGGGCCGGCGAGCAGTACTTC
CASSFGQGAGEQYF
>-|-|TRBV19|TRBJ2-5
TGTGCCAGTAGCCGGGACACCCAAGAGACCCAGTACTTC
CASSRDTQETQYF
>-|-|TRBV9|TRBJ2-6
TGTGCCAGCAGCGGGCCAGGTAGCTCTGGGGCCAACGTCCTGACTTTC
CASSGPGSSGANVLTF
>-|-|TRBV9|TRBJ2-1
TGTGCCAGCAGCCCCAACTCTCGACAGAACAATGAGCAGTTCTTC
CASSPNSRQNNEQFF
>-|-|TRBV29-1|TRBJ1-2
TGCAGCGTTGAAGATCCTGGAGGTCGCGGCTACACCTTC
CSVEDPGGRGYTF
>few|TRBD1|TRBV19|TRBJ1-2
TGTGCCAGTGACCCGGGACAGCTTGACTATGGCTACACCTTC
CASDPGQLDYGYTF
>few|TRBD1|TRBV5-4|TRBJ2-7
TGTGCCAGCAGCCCCGGAACAGGGGGCTACGAGCAGTACTTC
CASSPGTGGYEQYF
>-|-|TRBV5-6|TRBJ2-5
TGTGCCAGCAGCTTTCTTTCCAGAAGTCAAGAGACCCAGTACTTC
CASSFLSRSQETQYF
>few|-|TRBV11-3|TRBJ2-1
TGTGCCAGCAGCCAAGGCGGGCCGGATGAGCAGTTCTTC
CASSQGGPDEQFF
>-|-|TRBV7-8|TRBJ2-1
TGTGCCAGCAGCTCACAAGGGGGGGCCAACCTACGGTTCTTC
CASSSQGGANLRFF
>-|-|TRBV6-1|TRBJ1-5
TGTGCCAGCAGTGAAATGGGGGGTAATCAGCCCCAGCATTTT
CASSEMGGNQPQHF
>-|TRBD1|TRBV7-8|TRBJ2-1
TGTGCCAGCAGCTTTATGACAGGGAACTACAATGAGCAGTTCTTC
CASSFMTGNYNEQFF
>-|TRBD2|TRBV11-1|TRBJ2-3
TGTGCCAGCAGCTTGACTCTAGCGGCAGATACGCAGTATTTT
CASSLTLAADTQYF
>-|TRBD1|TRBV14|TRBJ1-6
TGTGCCAGCAGCCAAAGACAGGGCTATAATTCACCCCTCCACTTT
CASSQRQGYNSPLHF
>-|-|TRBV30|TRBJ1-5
TGTGCCTGGAGTGTACGAGACAGACTTTTTAGCAATCAGCCCCAGCATTTT
CAWSVRDRLFSNQPQHF
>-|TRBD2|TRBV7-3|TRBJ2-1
TGTGCCAGCAGCCCACTAGCGGGGGGGCTGGGTGAGCAGTTCTTC
CASSPLAGGLGEQFF
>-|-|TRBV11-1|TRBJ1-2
TGTGCCAGCAGCTTACACAGCTATGGCTACACCTTC
CASSLHSYGYTF
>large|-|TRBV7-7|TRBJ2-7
TGTGCCAGCAGCTTAGCCGCAGGGTACGAGCAGTACTTC
CASSLAAGYEQYF
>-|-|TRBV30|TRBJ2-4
TGTGCCTGGAGTGAGGGGAACATTCAGTACTTC
CAWSEGNIQYF
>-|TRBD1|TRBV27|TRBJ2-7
TGTGCCAGCAGTGGGGACAGCCTAATCTACGAGCAGTACTTC
CASSGDSLIYEQYF
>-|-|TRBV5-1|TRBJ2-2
TGCGCCAGCAGCTTGAGGCAGGGGAACGGGGAGCTGTTTTTT
CASSLRQGNGELFF
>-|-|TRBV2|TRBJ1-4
TGTGCCAGCAGTGAAATCCACGGTAATGAAAAACTGTTTTTT
CASSEIHGNEKLFF
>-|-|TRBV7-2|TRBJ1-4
TGTGCCAGCAGCTTTGCTACAGGGCCCAATGAAAAACTGTTTTTT
CASSFATGPNEKLFF
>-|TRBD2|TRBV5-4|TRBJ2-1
TGTGCCAGCAGCTTTGGGGCTAGCGGGGGAGCCGAGCAGTTCTTC
CASSFGASGGAEQFF
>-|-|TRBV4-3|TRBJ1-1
TGCGCCAGCAGCCAGTCAGGGAGGGTGAACACTGAAGCTTTCTTT
CASSQSGRVNTEAFF
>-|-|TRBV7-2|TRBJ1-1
TGTGCCAGCAGCTTAGCGCGAGGGATCGGTGTGAACACTGAAGCTTTCTTT
CASSLARGIGVNTEAFF
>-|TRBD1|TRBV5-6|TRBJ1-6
TGTGCCAGCAGCTTGCGGACAGGGGGCCATCGGGAGCCTTCACCCCTCCACTTT
CASSLRTGGHREPSPLHF
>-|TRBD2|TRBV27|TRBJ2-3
TGTGCCAGCAGTTTAGACCCCCACGGGGTAGCGGGGGGGCAGGATACGCAGTATTTT
CASSLDPHGVAGGQDTQYF
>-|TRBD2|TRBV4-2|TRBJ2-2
TGTGCCAGCAGCACTAGCGGGGGCTCGAACACCGGGGAGCTGTTTTTT
CASSTSGGSNTGELFF
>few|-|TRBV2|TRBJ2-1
TGTGCCAGCAGTGGGGGACTGAACAATGAGCAGTTCTTC
CASSGGLNNEQFF
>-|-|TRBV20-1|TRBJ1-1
TGCAGTGCCAGGATGAACACTGAAGCTTTCTTT
CSARMNTEAFF
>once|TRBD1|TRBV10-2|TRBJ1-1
TGCGCCAGCAGTGAGCCATGGGACAGGGGAACAACTGAAGCTTTCTTT
CASSEPWDRGTTEAFF
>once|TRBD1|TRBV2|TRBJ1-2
TGTGCCAGCGCGGGACAGATCTATGGCTACACCTTC
CASAGQIYGYTF
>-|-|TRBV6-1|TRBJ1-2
TGTGCCAGCAGTCCACAGGGATGGAGTGGCTACACCTTC
CASSPQGWSGYTF
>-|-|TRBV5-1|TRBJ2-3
TGCGCCAGCAGCTTGGGGCAGGGATATAGCACAGATACGCAGTATTTT
CASSLGQGYSTDTQYF
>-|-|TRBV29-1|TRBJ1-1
TGCACCGGGGCCTCGGGAGGGACTGAAGCTTTCTTT
CTGASGGTEAFF
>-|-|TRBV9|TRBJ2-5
TGTGCCAGCAGCGTAGATGAGCCTGAAGAGACCCAGTACTTC
CASSVDEPEETQYF
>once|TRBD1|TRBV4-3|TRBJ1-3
TGCGCCAGCAGCCAATCGGCCGGGACAGGGGCTGGAAACACCATATATTTT
CASSQSAGTGAGNTIYF
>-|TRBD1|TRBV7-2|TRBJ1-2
TGTGCCAGCAGCTTAGCGGCAGGGGGCAATGGCTACACCTTC
CASSLAAGGNGYTF
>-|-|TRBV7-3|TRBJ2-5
TGTGCCAGCAGCCTTCTGGGGGACTCCCGAGGAGAGACCCAGTACTTC
CASSLLGDSRGETQYF
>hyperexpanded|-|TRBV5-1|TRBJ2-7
TGCGCCAGCAGACCGATCGACGGAGGCTACGAGCAGTACTTC
CASRPIDGGYEQYF